The source of this T cell receptor beta chain is a study of graft-versus-host responses after intestinal transplantation. Study-wide context: Multivisceral, liver-intestinal, or isolated intestinal grafts went to recipients. Following induction with anti-thymocyte globulin, all recipients were given tacrolimus and steroids for approximately 3 years. Findings of the study overall: There was an association between peak levels of circulating GvH clones and early post-transplant HvG declines. Recipient bone marrow held GvH clones, some seen earlier in ileum or blood.

The CDR3 contains 15 residues. V lost 0 bases and J lost 4, with 11 bases in between. The germline V gene encodes CDR1 SGHRS and CDR2 YFSETQ. Sequenced by immunoSEQ multiplex PCR; TCRdb stores in-frame clones only, minus some. Of some 140,000 clones in the sample, approximately 90% were seen once. To note about this clone: As yet, its antigen is unknown.

This sequence joins TRBV5-1 and TRBJ2-1, with D possibly matching TRBD1 (6 bases). This TCR came from a human donor who received an intestinal transplant. The source material was unstimulated CD4+ T cells sorted from spleen or lymph node cells, sampled before intestinal transplant. CDR3 amino acids: CASSLEVGAYNEQFF. The CDR3 nucleotides read TGCGCCAGCAGCTTGGAGGTGGGGGCTTACAATGAGCAGTTCTTC. Together with reference TRBV5-1 and TRBJ2-1, the CDR3 gives the full variable domain: KAGVTQTPRYLIKTRGQQVTLSCSPISGHRSVSWYQQTPGQGLQFLFEYFSETQRNKGNFPGRFSGRQFSNSRSEMNVSTLELGDSALYLCASSLEVGAYNEQFFGPGTRLTVL.